This TCR beta chain derives from a study of cytomegalovirus exposure and HLA in healthy donors. Findings of the study overall: Cytomegalovirus-associated TCR beta chains were listed, numbering around 150.

The CDR3 has 17 residues. The V gene end was trimmed by 0 bases and the J gene end by 5 bases; junction bases not matched to a gene: 9. CDR1 is SGHDN, CDR2 FVKESK, per germline. A note on this clone: The antigen remains undetermined.

Researchers ran the PCR with 60 Vbeta and 13 Jbeta primers. Assay: immunoSEQ multiplex PCR; the TCRdb copy retains only in-frame clones and omits some. The sample contains roughly 120,000 clones, 9.5% of which appear only once. The rearrangement links TRBV14 to TRBJ2-5, with 10 bases aligning to TRBD1. Sequencing was performed on PBMCs. The receptor was isolated from a young man in good health and CMV-seronegative. CDR3 DNA sequence: TGTGCCAGCAGCCAAGAGGGCGACAGGGGGCTGTTGGAGACCCAGTACTTC. Translated, it gives CASSQEGDRGLLETQYF.